These T cell receptor beta chains were read from a single sample in a study of graft-versus-host responses after intestinal transplantation. The antigens for these receptors are not known. The method was immunoSEQ multiplex PCR; TCRdb's version includes in-frame clones alone and lacks a portion of them. The sample records some 95,000 clones, around 90% being singletons. This sample comprised unstimulated CD8+ T cells sorted from spleen or lymph node cells, obtained before intestinal transplant. These receptors all come from a human donor who received an intestinal transplant. The CDR3 runs from the conserved cysteine through the conserved F or W. D genes are given only for firm matches. Clone size appears in some rows only: once, few, many, or a class for an expanded clone.

d_gene: -; abundance: -; j_gene: TRBJ1-1; v_gene: TRBV7-8; CDR3aa: CASSSTGLGTEAFF; CDR3nt: TGTGCCAGCAGCTCCACAGGGTTGGGCACTGAAGCTTTCTTT
d_gene: TRBD2; abundance: -; j_gene: TRBJ2-3; v_gene: TRBV6-1; CDR3aa: CASSEQRGYTDTQYF; CDR3nt: TGTGCCAGCAGTGAACAGCGGGGTTACACAGATACGCAGTATTTT
d_gene: TRBD1; abundance: -; j_gene: TRBJ2-7; v_gene: TRBV7-9; CDR3aa: CASSSTGTGVKDGPYEQYF; CDR3nt: TGTGCCAGCAGCTCAACCGGGACAGGGGTAAAGGATGGACCCTACGAGCAGTACTTC
d_gene: -; abundance: -; j_gene: TRBJ2-5; v_gene: TRBV5-6; CDR3aa: CASSLAGGTLETQYF; CDR3nt: TGTGCCAGCAGCTTGGCGGGGGGCACGTTAGAGACCCAGTACTTC
d_gene: TRBD2; abundance: -; j_gene: TRBJ2-1; v_gene: TRBV25-1; CDR3aa: CASSESSGDGDEQFF; CDR3nt: TGTGCCAGCAGTGAATCCAGCGGGGATGGCGATGAGCAGTTCTTC
d_gene: TRBD1; abundance: -; j_gene: TRBJ1-2; v_gene: TRBV5-6; CDR3aa: CASSRNRGINYGYTF; CDR3nt: TGTGCCAGCAGCCGGAACAGGGGCATTAACTATGGCTACACCTTC
d_gene: TRBD1; abundance: once; j_gene: TRBJ1-5; v_gene: TRBV28; CDR3aa: CASKGKNRGLEPQHF; CDR3nt: TGTGCCAGCAAGGGTAAGAACAGGGGGTTGGAGCCCCAGCATTTT
d_gene: -; abundance: -; j_gene: TRBJ2-7; v_gene: TRBV5-1; CDR3aa: CASSSEGGNYEQYF; CDR3nt: TGCGCCAGCAGCTCTGAGGGGGGGAACTACGAGCAGTACTTC
d_gene: TRBD2; abundance: -; j_gene: TRBJ2-5; v_gene: TRBV19; CDR3aa: CASNAGGQETQYF; CDR3nt: TGTGCCAGTAATGCGGGAGGGCAAGAGACCCAGTACTTC
d_gene: TRBD1; abundance: -; j_gene: TRBJ2-7; v_gene: TRBV7-7; CDR3aa: CASSPRDRAYEQYF; CDR3nt: TGTGCCAGCAGCCCGCGGGACAGGGCGTACGAGCAGTACTTC
d_gene: -; abundance: once; j_gene: TRBJ1-5; v_gene: TRBV7-8; CDR3aa: CASSLGTAKGLGQPQHF; CDR3nt: TGTGCCAGCAGCTTAGGGACAGCCAAGGGGTTGGGTCAGCCCCAGCATTTT
d_gene: TRBD1; abundance: -; j_gene: TRBJ2-2; v_gene: TRBV27; CDR3aa: CASSTDRDPGELFF; CDR3nt: TGTGCCAGCAGCACAGACAGGGACCCCGGGGAGCTGTTTTTT
d_gene: -; abundance: -; j_gene: TRBJ1-2; v_gene: TRBV25-1; CDR3aa: CASSEQNNYGYTF; CDR3nt: TGTGCCAGCAGTGAACAAAATAACTATGGCTACACCTTC
d_gene: TRBD1; abundance: -; j_gene: TRBJ1-2; v_gene: TRBV5-5; CDR3aa: CASSLEQGANYGYTF; CDR3nt: TGTGCCAGCAGCTTGGAGCAGGGGGCCAACTATGGCTACACCTTC
d_gene: -; abundance: once; j_gene: TRBJ2-5; v_gene: TRBV19; CDR3aa: CASGPTIKETQYF; CDR3nt: TGTGCCAGTGGTCCGACAATCAAAGAGACCCAGTACTTC
d_gene: TRBD2; abundance: -; j_gene: TRBJ2-3; v_gene: TRBV5-4; CDR3aa: CASSGKGTIAVQDTQYF; CDR3nt: TGTGCCAGCAGCGGCAAGGGGACTATAGCGGTTCAAGATACGCAGTATTTT
d_gene: TRBD1; abundance: few; j_gene: TRBJ2-7; v_gene: TRBV4-1; CDR3aa: CASSSGTGAYEQYF; CDR3nt: TGCGCCAGCAGCTCCGGGACAGGGGCCTACGAGCAGTACTTC
d_gene: -; abundance: -; j_gene: TRBJ2-7; v_gene: TRBV4-1; CDR3aa: CASSRRPFEEQYF; CDR3nt: TGCGCCAGCAGCCGTCGTCCCTTTGAGGAGCAGTACTTC
d_gene: -; abundance: -; j_gene: TRBJ1-2; v_gene: TRBV19; CDR3aa: CASSIGGSYGYTF; CDR3nt: TGTGCCAGTAGTATTGGCGGGTCCTATGGCTACACCTTC
d_gene: TRBD2; abundance: -; j_gene: TRBJ2-1; v_gene: TRBV27; CDR3aa: CASSFVGLAGVWQFF; CDR3nt: TGTGCCAGCAGTTTCGTGGGACTAGCGGGAGTTTGGCAGTTCTTC